The 21 T cell receptor beta chains below were found in one sample sequenced in a study of breast tumors, draining lymph nodes, adjacent tissues. TCRdb recomputed calls from the multiplex PCR reads with MiXCR, one row per CDR3 protein. Of 150,000 or so distinct CDR3 sequences in the sample, around 35% were seen once. Samples came from axillary lymph nodes draining the breast cancer. The specimen was axillary lymph node tissue. The receptors derive from a female donor with breast cancer. Some clones in this sample may be carry-over from other donors' samples.

This clonotype has ten or more counts. This chain connects TRBV6-2 or TRBV6-3 to TRBJ1-6; perhaps TRBD1 as D (6 bases). Germline assignment: CDR1 MNHEY and CDR2 SVGEGT. The CDR3 contains 18 residues. V lost 6 bases and J 6 bases, leaving 24 bases between the germline ends. The CDR3 protein is CASRNIRSPGGLNSPLHF. The CDR3 region has the DNA TGTGCCAGCAGAAACATCCGGTCACCGGGGGGCCTTAATTCACCCCTCCACTTT.

The V call is TRBV27, the J call TRBJ2-1; 7 positions match TRBD2. The CDR3 has 21 amino acids. Germline V gene sequence: CDR1 MNHEY, CDR2 SMNVEV (reference sequence). Unmatched junction bases numbered 30, after V lost 7 bases and J lost 6 bases. DNA of the CDR3: TGTGCCAGCACCGGGGGGAGTTTCCCCCCAACAGCGCAAAACCCCACCAATGAGCAGTTCTTC. Translated, it gives CASTGGSFPPTAQNPTNEQFF.

Of note for this clonotype: Just one base apart from a much larger clone, this may be a read error. In this CDR3 the conserved last residue, phenylalanine or tryptophan, is missing, so a read error is likely. The chain combines TRBV7-6 with TRBJ1-5; D is uncertain. Trimming pared 1 base from V and 5 bases from J, leaving 12 bases between. Germline lookup yields CDR1 SGHVS and CDR2 FNYEAQ. The CDR3 is 15 residues long. CDR3 residues: CASSLVRGRDQPQHS. DNA of the CDR3: TGTGCCAGCAGCTTAGTAAGAGGGAGGGATCAGCCCCAGCATTCT.

The V call is TRBV20-1, the J call TRBJ1-6; tentatively, D is TRBD1 (5 bases). CDR1 and CDR2 (germline): DFQATT, SNEGSKA (reference sequence). This CDR3 has 13 residues. The germline V and J ends were trimmed by 1 base and 10 bases, with 11 bases remaining between them. In DNA form, the CDR3 reads TGCAGTGCTAGAGGGGGCGCAGGATCACCCCTCCACTTT. This gives the protein CSARGGAGSPLHF.

The rearrangement uses TRBV20-1 and TRBJ2-4, with D perhaps TRBD1 or TRBD2 (5 bases each). Germline lookup yields CDR1 DFQATT and CDR2 SNEGSKA (reference sequence). CDR3 length: 13 residues. V lost 6 bases to trimming and J lost 0 bases, with 9 bases between them. CDR3 bases: TGCAGTGCGGGGGAGCTAGCCAAAAACATTCAGTACTTC. Translating gives CSAGELAKNIQYF.

This clonotype was observed many times. The genes are TRBV7-8 and TRBJ2-1; 12 positions agree with TRBD1. This CDR3 is built from 15 residues. Germline V lookup: CDR1 SGHVS, CDR2 FQNEAQ. J lost 12 bases, V lost 3 bases, and 9 bases had no gene match. CDR3 bases: TGTGCCAGCAGCTTTCCGGGACAGGGGGCGTATGGGCAGTTCTTC. This translates into CASSFPGQGAYGQFF.

In its sample, this clonotype was seen many times. The V gene is TRBV7-9, the J gene TRBJ2-2, with no clear D. The germline V gene encodes CDR1 SEHNR and CDR2 FQNEAQ (reference sequence). CDR3 size: 11 residues. Trimming left V 7 bases short and J 7 bases short, with 7 bases between. The CDR3: CASKDRGELFF. The CDR3 coding sequence is TGTGCCAGCAAGGACCGCGGGGAGCTGTTTTTT.

Ten or more counts support this clonotype. This chain links TRBV6-2 or TRBV6-3 with TRBJ2-5; the D gene is possibly TRBD2 (5 bases). The CDR3 extends over 14 amino acids. The V gene's germline CDR1 is MNHEY and CDR2 SVGEGT. V was cut by 5 bases and J by 4 bases, with 14 bases left in between. The DNA for the CDR3 is TGTGCCAGCAGTCCCCTGAGGGCGGGAGAGACCCAGTACTTC. Translated, it gives CASSPLRAGETQYF.

This clonotype was counted at least ten times. V and J are TRBV20-1 and TRBJ2-7; TRBD2 agrees at 10 bases. In germline, CDR1 is DFQATT, CDR2 SNEGSKA (reference sequence). This CDR3 region has 15 residues. J was trimmed by 3 bases and V by 3 bases; bases with no gene match: 8. Here the CDR3 DNA reads TGCAGTGCTAGTGGTATGGCTAGCGGGGGCTACGAGCAGTACTTC. Encoded protein: CSASGMASGGYEQYF.

For this clonotype: Relative to the germline gene, one junction end is altered; a read error may explain this. V gene TRBV10-3 combines with J gene TRBJ1-2; D is uncertain. The V gene's germline CDR1 is ENHRY and CDR2 SYGVKD. CDR3 length equals 13 residues. The CDR3 DNA reads TGCGCCATCAGTGACCCAGTCGCCTATGGCTACACCTTC. Protein sequence: CAISDPVAYGYTF.

This clonotype was observed many times. Written as DNA, the CDR3 is TGCGCCAGCAGCCAAGATACTAGCGGGAGTTTCACCGGGGAGCTGTTTTTT. The encoded protein is CASSQDTSGSFTGELFF. The chain combines TRBV4-3 with TRBJ2-2; 11 bases align to TRBD2. There are 17 residues in the CDR3. CDR1 LGHNA and CDR2 YSLEER come from the germline V gene. The trim removed 0 bases at V and 4 bases at J, leaving 4 bases unmatched.

This clonotype showed up many times. This rearrangement joins TRBV9 to TRBJ2-1, with D perhaps assigned TRBD1 or TRBD2 (5 bases each). CDR3 length: 12 amino acids. Trimming took 3 bases from V and 8 from J, leaving 9 bases between them. Germline V gives CDR1 SGDLS, CDR2 YYNGEE. Here the CDR3 DNA reads TGTGCCAGCAGCGCCAGAGGGGATGAGCAGTTCTTC. This gives the protein CASSARGDEQFF.

The V and J genes are TRBV24-1 and TRBJ1-2; TRBD1 might be the D (5 bases). CDR1 is KGHDR, CDR2 SFDVKD, per germline. The length of the CDR3 is 16 residues. V shed 7 bases and J shed 4 bases, with 21 bases lying between them. For the CDR3, the DNA is TGTGCCACCAGGGGGACCACGAACACCCCTGTCTATGGCTACACCTTC. Its translation: CATRGTTNTPVYGYTF.

This clonotype was picked up many times. V usage is TRBV11-2 and J usage is TRBJ2-7; no clear D gene. CDR3 length: 13 amino acids. With 3 bases removed from V and 5 bases from J, the gap between germline ends came to 11 bases. CDR1 is SGHAT, CDR2 FQNNGV, per germline. CDR3 coding DNA: TGTGCCAGCAGCTTCGGTGATCTGGACGAGCAGTACTTC. Translated: CASSFGDLDEQYF.

This clonotype was picked up many times. The chain recombines TRBV10-2 with TRBJ2-7; 8 bases agree with TRBD1. The J segment lost 2 bases and the V segment lost 8 bases, leaving 5 bases of the junction unmatched. The germline CDR1 and CDR2 sequences are WSHSY and SAAADI. The CDR3 extends over 13 amino acids. In DNA, the CDR3 is TGCGCCAGCTCGACAGGGGAAGCCTACGAGCAGTACTTC. It yields the protein CASSTGEAYEQYF.

The table lists this clonotype with a count of one. Because the CDR3's place on the DNA is in doubt, the DNA is left out and the CDR3 is given as listed by TCRdb. This chain connects TRBV7-9 to TRBJ2-1; TRBD2, the table's D call, lacks a check against the DNA. Both ends counted, the CDR3 spans 21 residues. CDR1 and CDR2 (germline): SEHNR, FQNEAQ (reference sequence). The CDR3: CASSFYICSARTSGNVDEQFF.

Details on this clonotype: Because it lacks the conserved phenylalanine or tryptophan at the end, this CDR3 is likely a read error. The rearrangement links TRBV6-5 to TRBJ2-1, with D possibly being TRBD1 or TRBD2 (5 bases each). The germline CDR1 and CDR2 sequences are MNHEY and SVGAGI. This CDR3 comprises 16 residues. V lost 8 bases and J 8 bases, leaving 25 bases between the germline ends. This CDR3 reads CASCEGWRQGVDEQFY. CDR3 nucleotide sequence: TGTGCCAGCTGTGAAGGATGGAGGCAGGGTGTGGATGAGCAGTTCTAC.

This clonotype was picked up many times. This rearrangement joins TRBV6-1 to TRBJ2-3; TRBD2 might be the D (5 bases). The CDR3 spans 15 residues. The germline CDR1 and CDR2 sequences are MNHNS and SASEGT. The germline V and J ends were trimmed by 11 bases and 3 bases, with 21 bases remaining between them. Here the CDR3 DNA reads TGTGCCGGAAAATCTACGGGGAAGGTTACAGATACGCAGTATTTT. This translates into CAGKSTGKVTDTQYF.

This clonotype was counted ten times or more. The chain carries TRBV6-1 and TRBJ2-1, with TRBD2 identical over 10 bases. This CDR3 has 14 residues. Germline V CDR1 and CDR2: MNHNS, SASEGT. Germline trimming cut 7 bases from V and 7 bases from J; bases unmatched to any gene: 7. Here the CDR3 reads CASIPAGGPNEQFF. As DNA, the CDR3 is TGTGCCAGCATTCCAGCGGGAGGGCCGAATGAGCAGTTCTTC.

This clonotype occurred a few times. This chain links TRBV4-1 with TRBJ1-1; a weak D match, TRBD1 (5 bases). Germline lookup yields CDR1 MGHRA and CDR2 YSYEKL. V was clipped by 1 base and J by 6 bases, with 9 bases between them. The CDR3 has 13 amino acids. The DNA for the CDR3 is TGCGCCAGCAGCCAAGGTGCCAGGGCTGAAGCTTTCTTT. Encoded protein: CASSQGARAEAFF.

In its sample, this clonotype was seen many times. The chain is built from TRBV6-5 and TRBJ2-3; no clear D. The ends were cut back, 0 bases at V and 6 bases at J, with 4 bases in the middle. The CDR3 totals 12 residues. The germline gives CDR1 MNHEY, CDR2 SVGAGI. The CDR3 region is CASSYSPDTQYF. DNA of the CDR3: TGTGCCAGCAGTTACTCCCCCGATACGCAGTATTTT.